This T cell receptor beta chain emerged from a study of a mutant IDH1 vaccine in newly diagnosed glioma (dated by TCRdb to the early 2020s). Concerning the study at large: Eight vaccinations were administered to patients in weeks 1, 3, 5, 7, 11, 15, 19 and 23, corresponding to visits V03 through V10. Vaccination was initiated 4-6 weeks after radiotherapy alone, or concurrently with temozolomide cycles in the chemotherapy-containing groups. The roughly 33 treated patients were approximately 62% male and around 40% female, with a mean age of 40.4 years. Prior to enrollment, patients had been given standard therapy consisting of radiotherapy alone, temozolomide alone, or radiochemotherapy with temozolomide, with the combination given to most patients. Peripheral blood was collected at six visits: V03 (baseline), V05, V07, V10, V12 and V13. For exploratory analyses, longitudinal TCRB deep sequencing was carried out in some 25 treated patients wherever samples were available. Study-wide findings and limitations: Immune responses induced by the vaccine were seen in 93.3% of patients across multiple MHC alleles. Pseudoprogression seemed to be unrelated to changes in the top peripheral T cell clonotypes found by TCRB sequencing. The authors noted that analyses of patient blood samples could not be reproduced because of sample limitations. PBMC samples for TCRB deep sequencing were selected based on availability.

This clone was detected only once. The clone's antigen remains unknown. It has no much larger one-base neighbor in the sample; base qualities were not kept. Reading the label with the study, this specimen's time point is: week 11, during vaccination. A 20-mer mutant IDH1 peptide at 300 micrograms in Montanide made up each vaccine dose, which was injected subcutaneously together with topical imiquimod. Newly diagnosed WHO grade 3 or 4 IDH1-mutant astrocytomas showing loss of nuclear ATRX were present in the donors. The samples were drawn from NOA16, a multicentre, single-arm, open-label phase I trial in Germany that tested a mutant IDH1 peptide vaccine in humans for the first time. Genomic DNA for TCRB sequencing was extracted from EDTA blood using the DNeasy Blood and Tissue Kit. The library was generated by the immunoSEQ multiplex PCR assay. Rearranged TCR beta chain sequences were amplified with the hsTCRB Kit following the manufacturer's protocol. An Illumina MiSeq was used to sequence the TCRB libraries. The study's own analysis went as follows. Demultiplexing, trimming and gene mapping were performed with the kit vendor's proprietary platform. TCRdb took this table from immuneACCESS and kept in-frame rearrangements with V and J called. Such tables lack part of the clones; where checked against another copy, unresolved V genes explain under half of the gap, and the rest is unexplained. V and J calls and clone size come straight from that table; D and trimming were deduced from the DNA. The sample profile shows roughly 48,000 clones; more than 85% of them were found once. Jointly, the top ten make up approximately 2.5% of the sample.

The starting material was PBMCs, obtained from a glioma patient whose treatment included an IDH1 peptide vaccine. The sequence was collected from a man aged 50 to 59 with glioma.

CDR3 region: CASSVGTRNEQFF. The sequence in DNA is TGTGCCAGCAGCGTCGGGACTAGGAATGAGCAGTTCTTC. The V gene is TRBV9 and the J gene is TRBJ2-1; 8 middle bases align to TRBD2. CDR1 SGDLS and CDR2 YYNGEE were looked up in the germline V gene. The CDR3 contains 13 residues, cysteine and phenylalanine counted. Only the CDR3 portion is preserved as DNA: 39 bases, with reading frame beginning at the first base. The germline V end is reduced by 2 bases and the J end by 7 bases; junction bases left unmatched: 2.